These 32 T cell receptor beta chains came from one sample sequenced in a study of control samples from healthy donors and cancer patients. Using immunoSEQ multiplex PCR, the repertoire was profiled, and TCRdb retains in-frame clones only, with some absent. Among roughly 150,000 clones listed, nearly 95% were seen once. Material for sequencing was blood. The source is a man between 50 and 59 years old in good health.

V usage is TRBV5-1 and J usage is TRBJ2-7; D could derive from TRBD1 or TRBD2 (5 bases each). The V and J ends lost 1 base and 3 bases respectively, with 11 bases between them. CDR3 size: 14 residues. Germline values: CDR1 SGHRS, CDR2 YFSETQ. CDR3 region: CASSLYEGSYEQYF. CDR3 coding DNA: TGCGCCAGCAGCTTGTATGAGGGGAGCTACGAGCAGTACTTC.

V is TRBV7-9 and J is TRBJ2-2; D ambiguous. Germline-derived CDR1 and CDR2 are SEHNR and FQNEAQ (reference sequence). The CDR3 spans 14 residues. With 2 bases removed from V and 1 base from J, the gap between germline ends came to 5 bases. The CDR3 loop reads CASSLLGNTGELFF. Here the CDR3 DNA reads TGTGCCAGCAGCTTATTGGGGAACACCGGGGAGCTGTTTTTT.

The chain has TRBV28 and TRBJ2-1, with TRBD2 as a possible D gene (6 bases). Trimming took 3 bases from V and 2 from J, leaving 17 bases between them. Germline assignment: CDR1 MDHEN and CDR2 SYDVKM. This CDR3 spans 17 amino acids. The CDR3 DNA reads TGTGCCAGCAGTTTCCGTAATAGCGGCCTGACCTACAATGAGCAGTTCTTC. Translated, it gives CASSFRNSGLTYNEQFF. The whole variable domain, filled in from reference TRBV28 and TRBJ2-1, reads DVKVTQSSRYLVKRTGEKVFLECVQDMDHENMFWYRQDPGLGLRLIYFSYDVKMKEKGDIPEGYSVSREKKERFSLILESASTNQTSMYLCASSFRNSGLTYNEQFFGPGTRLTVL.

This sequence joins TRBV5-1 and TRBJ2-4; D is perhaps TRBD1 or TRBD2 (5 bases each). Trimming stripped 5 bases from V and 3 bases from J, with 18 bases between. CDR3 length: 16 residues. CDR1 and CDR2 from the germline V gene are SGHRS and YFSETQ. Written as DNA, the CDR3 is TGCGCCAGCAGTAAAGGCGAGGGGAAGGACAAAAACATTCAGTACTTC. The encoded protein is CASSKGEGKDKNIQYF. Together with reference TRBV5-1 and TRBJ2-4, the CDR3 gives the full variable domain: KAGVTQTPRYLIKTRGQQVTLSCSPISGHRSVSWYQQTPGQGLQFLFEYFSETQRNKGNFPGRFSGRQFSNSRSEMNVSTLELGDSALYLCASSKGEGKDKNIQYFGAGTRLSVL.

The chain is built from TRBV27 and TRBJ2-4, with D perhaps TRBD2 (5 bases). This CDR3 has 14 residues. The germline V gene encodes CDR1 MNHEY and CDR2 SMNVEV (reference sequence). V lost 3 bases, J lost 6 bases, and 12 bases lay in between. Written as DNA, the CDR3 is TGTGCCAGCAGTTTCGATCGAGGGAGAAACATTCAGTACTTC. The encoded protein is CASSFDRGRNIQYF.

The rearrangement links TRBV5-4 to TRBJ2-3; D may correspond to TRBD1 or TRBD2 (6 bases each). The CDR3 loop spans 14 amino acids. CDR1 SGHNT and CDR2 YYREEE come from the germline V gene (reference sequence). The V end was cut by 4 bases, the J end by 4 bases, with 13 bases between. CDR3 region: CASSRPGAADTQYF. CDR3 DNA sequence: TGTGCCAGCAGCCGGCCGGGGGCGGCAGATACGCAGTATTTT.

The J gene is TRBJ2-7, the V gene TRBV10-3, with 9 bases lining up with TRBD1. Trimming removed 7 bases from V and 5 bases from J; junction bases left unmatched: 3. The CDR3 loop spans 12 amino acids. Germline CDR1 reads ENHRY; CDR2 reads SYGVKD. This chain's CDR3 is CAIKQGANEQYF. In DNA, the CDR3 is TGTGCCATCAAACAGGGGGCAAACGAGCAGTACTTC.

The CDR3 is CASRGPGAGTEAFF. DNA for the CDR3: TGTGCCAGCAGGGGCCCGGGGGCAGGCACTGAAGCTTTCTTT. The V and J genes are TRBV28 and TRBJ1-1, with D tentatively TRBD1 (6 bases). This CDR3 region has 14 residues. The germline V gene encodes CDR1 MDHEN and CDR2 SYDVKM. Trimming shortened V by 6 bases and J by 4 bases, and 15 bases separated the two germline ends.

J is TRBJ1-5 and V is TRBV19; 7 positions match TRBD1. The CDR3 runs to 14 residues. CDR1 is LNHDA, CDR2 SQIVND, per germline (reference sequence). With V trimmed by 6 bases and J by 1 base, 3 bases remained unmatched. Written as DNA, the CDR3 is TGTGCCAGTAGCTTGACAGGGAGCAATCAGCCCCAGCATTTT. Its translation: CASSLTGSNQPQHF.

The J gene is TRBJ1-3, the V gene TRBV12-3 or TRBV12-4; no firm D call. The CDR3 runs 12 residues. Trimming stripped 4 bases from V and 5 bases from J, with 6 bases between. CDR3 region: CASSSSRNTIYF. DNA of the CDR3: TGTGCCAGCAGTTCCTCCAGAAACACCATATATTTT.

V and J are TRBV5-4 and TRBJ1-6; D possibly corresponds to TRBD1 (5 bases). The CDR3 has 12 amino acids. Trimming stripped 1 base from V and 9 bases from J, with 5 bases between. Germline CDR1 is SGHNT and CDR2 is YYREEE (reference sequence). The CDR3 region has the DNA TGTGCCAGCAGCTTGAGGGGTTCACCCCTCCACTTT. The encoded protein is CASSLRGSPLHF.

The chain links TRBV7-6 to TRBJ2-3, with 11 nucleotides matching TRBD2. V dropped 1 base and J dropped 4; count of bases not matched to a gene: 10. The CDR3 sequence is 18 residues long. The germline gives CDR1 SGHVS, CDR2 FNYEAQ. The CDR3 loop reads CASSLGGVTSGNPDTQYF. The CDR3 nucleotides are TGTGCCAGCAGCTTAGGGGGTGTGACTAGCGGGAACCCAGATACGCAGTATTTT.

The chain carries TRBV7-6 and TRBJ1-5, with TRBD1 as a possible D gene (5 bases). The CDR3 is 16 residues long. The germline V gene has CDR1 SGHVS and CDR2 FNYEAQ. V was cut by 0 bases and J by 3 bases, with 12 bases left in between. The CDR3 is CASSLARAGTNQPQHF. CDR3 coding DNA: TGTGCCAGCAGCTTAGCGCGGGCAGGGACCAATCAGCCCCAGCATTTT. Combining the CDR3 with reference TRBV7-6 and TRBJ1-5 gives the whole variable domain GAGVSQSPRYKVTKRGQDVALRCDPISGHVSLYWYRQALGQGPEFLTYFNYEAQQDKSGLPNDRFSAERPEGSISTLTIQRTEQRDSAMYRCASSLARAGTNQPQHFGDGTRLSIL.

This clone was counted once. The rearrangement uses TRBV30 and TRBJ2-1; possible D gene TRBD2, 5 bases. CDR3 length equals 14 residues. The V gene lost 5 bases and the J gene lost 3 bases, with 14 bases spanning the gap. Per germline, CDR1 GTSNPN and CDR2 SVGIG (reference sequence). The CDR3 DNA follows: TGTGCCTGGCGCAGACGGACTTACTACAATGAGCAGTTCTTC. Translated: CAWRRRTYYNEQFF.

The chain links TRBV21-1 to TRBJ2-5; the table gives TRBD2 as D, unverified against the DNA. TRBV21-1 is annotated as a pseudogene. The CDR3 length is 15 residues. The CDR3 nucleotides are TGTGCCAGCACCGGAAGACTAGCGGGAAAGGAGACCCAGTACTTC. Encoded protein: CASTGRLAGKETQYF.

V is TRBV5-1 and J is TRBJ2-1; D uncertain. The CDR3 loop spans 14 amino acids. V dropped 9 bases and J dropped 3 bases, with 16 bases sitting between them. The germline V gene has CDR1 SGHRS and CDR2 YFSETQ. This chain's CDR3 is CATKLESNYNEQFF. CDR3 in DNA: TGCGCCACCAAGTTGGAGTCGAACTACAATGAGCAGTTCTTC. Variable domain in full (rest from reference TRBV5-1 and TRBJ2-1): KAGVTQTPRYLIKTRGQQVTLSCSPISGHRSVSWYQQTPGQGLQFLFEYFSETQRNKGNFPGRFSGRQFSNSRSEMNVSTLELGDSALYLCATKLESNYNEQFFGPGTRLTVL.

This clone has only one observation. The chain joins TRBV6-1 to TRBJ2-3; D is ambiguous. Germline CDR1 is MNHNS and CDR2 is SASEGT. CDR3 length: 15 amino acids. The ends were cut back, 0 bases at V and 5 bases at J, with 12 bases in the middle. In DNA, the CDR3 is TGTGCCAGCAGTGAAGCGCTCGTCCGACTAGATACGCAGTATTTT. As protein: CASSEALVRLDTQYF.

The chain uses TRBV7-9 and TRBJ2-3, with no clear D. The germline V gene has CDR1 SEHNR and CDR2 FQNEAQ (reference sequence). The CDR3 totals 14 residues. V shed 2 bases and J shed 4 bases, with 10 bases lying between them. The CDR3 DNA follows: TGTGCCAGCAGCTTACCCAACAGAGCAGATACGCAGTATTTT. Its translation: CASSLPNRADTQYF.

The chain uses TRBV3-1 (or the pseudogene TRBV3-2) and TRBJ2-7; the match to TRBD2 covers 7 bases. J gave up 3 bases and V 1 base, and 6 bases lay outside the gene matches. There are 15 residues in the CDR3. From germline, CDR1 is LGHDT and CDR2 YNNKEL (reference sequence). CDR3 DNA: TGTGCCAGCAGCCAAGGGCAGGGAGGGAACTACGAGCAGTACTTC. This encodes CASSQGQGGNYEQYF.

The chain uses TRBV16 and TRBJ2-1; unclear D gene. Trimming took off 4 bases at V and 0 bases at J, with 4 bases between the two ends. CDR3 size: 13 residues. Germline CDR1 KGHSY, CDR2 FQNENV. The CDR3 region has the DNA TGTGCCAGCAGCCTCAACTCCTACAATGAGCAGTTCTTC. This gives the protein CASSLNSYNEQFF.

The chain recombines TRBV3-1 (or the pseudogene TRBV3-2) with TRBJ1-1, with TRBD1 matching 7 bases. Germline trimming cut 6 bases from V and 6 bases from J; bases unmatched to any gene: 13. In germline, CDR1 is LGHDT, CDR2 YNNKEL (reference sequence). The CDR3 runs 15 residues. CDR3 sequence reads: CASRQTTGTGAEAFF. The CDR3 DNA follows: TGTGCCAGCAGGCAGACGACAGGGACCGGGGCTGAAGCTTTCTTT.

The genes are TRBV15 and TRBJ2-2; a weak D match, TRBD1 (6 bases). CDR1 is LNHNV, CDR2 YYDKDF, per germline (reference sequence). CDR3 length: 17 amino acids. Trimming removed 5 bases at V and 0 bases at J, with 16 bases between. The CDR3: CATSFHIYRANTGELFF. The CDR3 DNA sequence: TGTGCCACCAGCTTCCATATCTACAGGGCGAACACCGGGGAGCTGTTTTTT. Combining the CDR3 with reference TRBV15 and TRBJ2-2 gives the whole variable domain DAMVIQNPRYQVTQFGKPVTLSCSQTLNHNVMYWYQQKSSQAPKLLFHYYDKDFNNEADTPDNFQSRRPNTSFCFLDIRSPGLGDTAMYLCATSFHIYRANTGELFFGEGSRLTVL.

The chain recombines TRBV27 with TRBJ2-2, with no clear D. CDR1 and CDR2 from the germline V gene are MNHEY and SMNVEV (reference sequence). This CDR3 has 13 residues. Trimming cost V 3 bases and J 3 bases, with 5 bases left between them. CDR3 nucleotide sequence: TGTGCCAGCAGTTTCGGGTACACCGGGGAGCTGTTTTTT. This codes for CASSFGYTGELFF.

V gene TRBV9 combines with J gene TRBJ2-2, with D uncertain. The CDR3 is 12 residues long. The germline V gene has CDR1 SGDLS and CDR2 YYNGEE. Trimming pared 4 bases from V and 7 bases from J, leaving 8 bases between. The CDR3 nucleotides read TGTGCCAGCAGCCCCCGTTTCGGGGAGCTGTTTTTT. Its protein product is CASSPRFGELFF.

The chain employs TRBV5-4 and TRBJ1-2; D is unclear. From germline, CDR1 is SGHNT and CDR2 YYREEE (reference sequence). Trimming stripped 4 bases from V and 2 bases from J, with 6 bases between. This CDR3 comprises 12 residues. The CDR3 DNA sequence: TGTGCCAGCAGCCCAGACAACTATGGCTACACCTTC. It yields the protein CASSPDNYGYTF.

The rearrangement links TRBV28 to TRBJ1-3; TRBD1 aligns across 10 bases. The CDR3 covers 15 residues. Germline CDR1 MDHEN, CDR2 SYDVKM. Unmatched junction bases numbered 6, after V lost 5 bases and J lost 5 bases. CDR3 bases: TGTGCCAGCAGTAAGGTGACAGGGGGCAGAAACACCATATATTTT. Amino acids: CASSKVTGGRNTIYF.

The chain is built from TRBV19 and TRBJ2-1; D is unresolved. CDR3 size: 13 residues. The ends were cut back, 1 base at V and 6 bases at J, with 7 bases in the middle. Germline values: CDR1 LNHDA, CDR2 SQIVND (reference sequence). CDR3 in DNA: TGTGCCAGTAGTATAGGGCTGGGCAATGAGCAGTTCTTC. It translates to CASSIGLGNEQFF.

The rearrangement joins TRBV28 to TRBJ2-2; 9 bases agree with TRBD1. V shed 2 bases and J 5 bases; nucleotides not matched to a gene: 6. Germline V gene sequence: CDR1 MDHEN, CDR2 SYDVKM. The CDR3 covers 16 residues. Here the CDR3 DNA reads TGTGCCAGCAGTTTAGGAGGGACAGGGAAAACCGGGGAGCTGTTTTTT. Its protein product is CASSLGGTGKTGELFF.

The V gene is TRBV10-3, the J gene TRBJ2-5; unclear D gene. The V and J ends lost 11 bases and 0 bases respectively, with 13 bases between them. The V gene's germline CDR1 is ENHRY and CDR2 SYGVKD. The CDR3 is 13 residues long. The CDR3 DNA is TGTGCCTCCAGACCCGAATACCAAGAGACCCAGTACTTC. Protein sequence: CASRPEYQETQYF.

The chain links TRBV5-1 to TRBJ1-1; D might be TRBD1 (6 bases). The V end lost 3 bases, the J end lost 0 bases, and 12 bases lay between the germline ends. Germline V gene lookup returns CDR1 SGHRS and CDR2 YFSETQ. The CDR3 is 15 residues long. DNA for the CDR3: TGCGCCAGCAGCTCGGACAGAACTTTGAACACTGAAGCTTTCTTT. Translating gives CASSSDRTLNTEAFF.

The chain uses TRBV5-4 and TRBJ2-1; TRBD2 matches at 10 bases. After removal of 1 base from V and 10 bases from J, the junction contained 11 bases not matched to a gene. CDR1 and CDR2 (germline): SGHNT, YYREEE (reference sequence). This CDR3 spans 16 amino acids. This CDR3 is CASSLLLAGQAREQFF. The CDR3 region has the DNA TGTGCCAGCAGCTTGTTACTAGCGGGACAAGCCAGGGAGCAGTTCTTC.

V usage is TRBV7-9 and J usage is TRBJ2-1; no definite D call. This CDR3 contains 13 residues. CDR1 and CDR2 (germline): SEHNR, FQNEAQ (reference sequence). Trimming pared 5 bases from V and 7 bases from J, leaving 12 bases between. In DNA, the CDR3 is TGTGCCAGCAGCCAGGACCAGTTTAATGAGCAGTTCTTC. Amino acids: CASSQDQFNEQFF.